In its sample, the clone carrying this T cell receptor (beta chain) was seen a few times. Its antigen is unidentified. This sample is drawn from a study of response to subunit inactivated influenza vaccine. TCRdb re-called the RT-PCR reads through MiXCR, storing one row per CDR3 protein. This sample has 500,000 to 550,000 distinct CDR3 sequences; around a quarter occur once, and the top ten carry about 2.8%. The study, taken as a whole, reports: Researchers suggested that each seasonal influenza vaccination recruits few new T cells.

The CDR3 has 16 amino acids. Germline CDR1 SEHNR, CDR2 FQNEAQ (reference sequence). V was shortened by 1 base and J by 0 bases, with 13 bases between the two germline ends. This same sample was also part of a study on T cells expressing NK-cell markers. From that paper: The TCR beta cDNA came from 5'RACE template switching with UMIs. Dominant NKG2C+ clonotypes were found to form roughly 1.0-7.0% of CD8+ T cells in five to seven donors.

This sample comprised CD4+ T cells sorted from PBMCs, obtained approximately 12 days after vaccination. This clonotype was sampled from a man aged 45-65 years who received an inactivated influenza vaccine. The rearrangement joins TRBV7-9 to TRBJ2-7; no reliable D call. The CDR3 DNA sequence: TGTGCCAGCAGCTTAGGCCAGTCGTTTAGCTCCTACGAGCAGTACTTC. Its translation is CASSLGQSFSSYEQYF.